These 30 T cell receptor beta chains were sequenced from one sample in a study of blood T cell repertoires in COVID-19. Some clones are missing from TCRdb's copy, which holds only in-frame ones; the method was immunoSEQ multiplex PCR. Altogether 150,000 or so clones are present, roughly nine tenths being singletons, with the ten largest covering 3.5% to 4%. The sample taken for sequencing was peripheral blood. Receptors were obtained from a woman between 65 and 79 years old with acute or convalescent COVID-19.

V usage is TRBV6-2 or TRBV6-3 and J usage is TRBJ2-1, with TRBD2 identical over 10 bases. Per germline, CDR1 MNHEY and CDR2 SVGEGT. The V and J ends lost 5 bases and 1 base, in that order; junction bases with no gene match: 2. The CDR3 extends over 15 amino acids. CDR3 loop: CASSLAGVSYNEQFF. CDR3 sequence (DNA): TGTGCCAGCAGTCTAGCGGGGGTTTCCTACAATGAGCAGTTCTTC.

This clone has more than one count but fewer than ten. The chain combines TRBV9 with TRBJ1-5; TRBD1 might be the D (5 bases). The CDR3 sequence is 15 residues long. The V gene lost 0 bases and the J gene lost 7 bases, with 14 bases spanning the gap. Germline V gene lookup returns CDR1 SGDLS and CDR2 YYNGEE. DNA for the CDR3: TGTGCCAGCAGCGTAGACGGGGGAGTTCAACAGCCCCAGCATTTT. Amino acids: CASSVDGGVQQPQHF. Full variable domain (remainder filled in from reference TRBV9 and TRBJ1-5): DSGVTQTPKHLITATGQRVTLRCSPRSGDLSVYWYQQSLDQGLQFLIQYYNGEERAKGNILERFSAQQFPDLHSELNLSSLELGDSALYFCASSVDGGVQQPQHFGDGTRLSIL.

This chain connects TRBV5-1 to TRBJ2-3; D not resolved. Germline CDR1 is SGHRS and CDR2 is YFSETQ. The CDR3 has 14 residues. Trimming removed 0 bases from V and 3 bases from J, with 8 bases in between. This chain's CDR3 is CASSLADLTDTQYF. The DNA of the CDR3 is TGCGCCAGCAGCTTGGCCGACTTAACAGATACGCAGTATTTT. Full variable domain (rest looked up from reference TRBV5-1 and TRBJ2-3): KAGVTQTPRYLIKTRGQQVTLSCSPISGHRSVSWYQQTPGQGLQFLFEYFSETQRNKGNFPGRFSGRQFSNSRSEMNVSTLELGDSALYLCASSLADLTDTQYFGPGTRLTVL.

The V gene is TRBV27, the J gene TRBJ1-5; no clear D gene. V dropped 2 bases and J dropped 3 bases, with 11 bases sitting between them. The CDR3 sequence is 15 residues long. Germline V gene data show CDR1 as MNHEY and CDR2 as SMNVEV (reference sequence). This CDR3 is CASSLGGQVNQPQHF. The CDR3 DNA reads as TGTGCCAGCAGTTTAGGTGGGCAGGTCAATCAGCCCCAGCATTTT.

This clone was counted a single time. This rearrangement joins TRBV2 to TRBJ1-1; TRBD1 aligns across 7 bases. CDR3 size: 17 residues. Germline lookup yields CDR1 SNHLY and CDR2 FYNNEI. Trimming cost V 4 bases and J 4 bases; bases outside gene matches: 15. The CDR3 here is CASSVETGKGKSTEAFF. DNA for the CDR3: TGTGCCAGCAGTGTAGAGACAGGGAAGGGAAAAAGCACTGAAGCTTTCTTT.

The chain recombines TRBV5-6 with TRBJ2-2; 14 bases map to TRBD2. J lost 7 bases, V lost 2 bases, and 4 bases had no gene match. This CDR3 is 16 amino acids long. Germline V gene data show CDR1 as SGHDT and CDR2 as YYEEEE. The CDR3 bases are TGTGCCAGCAGCTTAGGGACTAGCGGGAGTGGCGGGGAGCTGTTTTTT. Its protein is CASSLGTSGSGGELFF.

The CDR3 DNA reads TGCGCCAGCAGCCAAGCCAGCTCCCGGGCTGAAGCTTTCTTT. It specifies CASSQASSRAEAFF. This chain uses TRBV4-1 with TRBJ1-1; D remains ambiguous. The CDR3 runs 14 residues. V gave up 1 base and J gave up 6 bases, with 12 bases separating them. Germline V gene data show CDR1 as MGHRA and CDR2 as YSYEKL.

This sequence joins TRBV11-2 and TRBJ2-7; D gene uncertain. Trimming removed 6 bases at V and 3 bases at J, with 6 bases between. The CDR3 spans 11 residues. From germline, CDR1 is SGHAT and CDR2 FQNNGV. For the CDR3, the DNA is TGTGCCAGCAGTCAGGACTACGAGCAGTACTTC. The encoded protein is CASSQDYEQYF. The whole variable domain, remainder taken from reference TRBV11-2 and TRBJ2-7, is EAGVAQSPRYKIIEKRQSVAFWCNPISGHATLYWYQQILGQGPKLLIQFQNNGVVDDSQLPKDRFSAERLKGVDSTLKIQPAKLEDSAVYLCASSQDYEQYFGPGTRLTVT.

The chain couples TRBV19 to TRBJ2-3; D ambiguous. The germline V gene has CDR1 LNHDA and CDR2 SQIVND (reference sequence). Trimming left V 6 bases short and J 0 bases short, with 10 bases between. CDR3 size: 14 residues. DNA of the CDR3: TGTGCCAGTAGCTCAAAGACTAGCACAGATACGCAGTATTTT. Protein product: CASSSKTSTDTQYF.

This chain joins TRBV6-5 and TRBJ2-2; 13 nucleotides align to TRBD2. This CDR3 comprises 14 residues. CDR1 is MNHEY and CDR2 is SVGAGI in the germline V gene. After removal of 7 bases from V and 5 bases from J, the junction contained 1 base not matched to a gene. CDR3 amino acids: CASTTSGGTGELFF. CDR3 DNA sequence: TGTGCCAGCACGACTAGCGGGGGGACCGGGGAGCTGTTTTTT.

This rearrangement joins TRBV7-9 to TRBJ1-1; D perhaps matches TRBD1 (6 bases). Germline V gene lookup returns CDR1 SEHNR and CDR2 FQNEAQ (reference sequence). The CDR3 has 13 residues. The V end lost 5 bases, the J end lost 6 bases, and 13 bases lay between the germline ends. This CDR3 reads CASSLTGGSEAFF. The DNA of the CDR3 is TGTGCCAGCAGCCTAACTGGGGGCTCTGAAGCTTTCTTT.

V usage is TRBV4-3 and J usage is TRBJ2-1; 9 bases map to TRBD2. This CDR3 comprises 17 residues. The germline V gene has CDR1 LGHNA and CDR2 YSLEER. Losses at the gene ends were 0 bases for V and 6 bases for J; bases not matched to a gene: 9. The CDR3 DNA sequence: TGCGCCAGCAGCCAAGATCTAGGGGGGACTAGCAGCAATGAGCAGTTCTTC. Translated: CASSQDLGGTSSNEQFF.

In DNA, the CDR3 is TGCGCCAGCAGCTTATCCGGGACAGATAGCAATCAGCCCCAGCATTTT. Amino acids: CASSLSGTDSNQPQHF. The chain employs TRBV5-1 and TRBJ1-5; 7 bases agree with TRBD1. Germline V gene lookup returns CDR1 SGHRS and CDR2 YFSETQ. V shed 2 bases and J 0 bases; nucleotides not matched to a gene: 5. This CDR3 comprises 16 residues.

CDR3: CASSVARTVGNTIYF. CDR3 coding DNA: TGTGCCAGCAGCGTAGCTCGAACGGTCGGAAACACCATATATTTT. The chain joins TRBV9 to TRBJ1-3; D remains unclear. In germline, CDR1 is SGDLS, CDR2 YYNGEE. Trimming shortened V by 0 bases and J by 4 bases, and 11 bases separated the two germline ends. The CDR3 length is 15 residues.

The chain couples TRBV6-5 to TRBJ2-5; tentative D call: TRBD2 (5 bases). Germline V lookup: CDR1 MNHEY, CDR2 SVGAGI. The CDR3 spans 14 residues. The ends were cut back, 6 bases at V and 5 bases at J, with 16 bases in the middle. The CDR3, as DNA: TGTGCCAGCAGAAGCTCACGGAGGTGGGAGACCCAGTACTTC. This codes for CASRSSRRWETQYF.

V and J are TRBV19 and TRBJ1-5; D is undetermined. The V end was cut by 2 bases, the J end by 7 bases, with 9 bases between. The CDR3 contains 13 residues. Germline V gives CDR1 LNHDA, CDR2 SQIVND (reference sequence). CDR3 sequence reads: CASSISGRQPQHF. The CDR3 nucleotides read TGTGCCAGTAGTATATCGGGAAGGCAGCCCCAGCATTTT.

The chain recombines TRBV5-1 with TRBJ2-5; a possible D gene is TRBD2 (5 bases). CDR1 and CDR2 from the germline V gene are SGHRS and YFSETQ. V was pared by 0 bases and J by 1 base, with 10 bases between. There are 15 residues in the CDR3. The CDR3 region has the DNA TGCGCCAGCAGCTTGGGTGGGAGCCTCCAAGAGACCCAGTACTTC. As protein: CASSLGGSLQETQYF.

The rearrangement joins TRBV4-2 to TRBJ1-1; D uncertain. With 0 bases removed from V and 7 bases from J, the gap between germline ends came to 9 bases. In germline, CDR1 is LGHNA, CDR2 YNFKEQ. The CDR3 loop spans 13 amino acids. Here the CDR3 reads CASSQDLRVEAFF. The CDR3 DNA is TGTGCCAGCAGCCAAGATTTGAGGGTTGAAGCTTTCTTT.

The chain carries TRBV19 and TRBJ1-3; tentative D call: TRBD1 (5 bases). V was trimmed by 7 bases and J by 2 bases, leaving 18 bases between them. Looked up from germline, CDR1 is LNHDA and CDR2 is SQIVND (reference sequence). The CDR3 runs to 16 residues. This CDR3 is CASKRSPQGTGNTIYF. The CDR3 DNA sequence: TGTGCCAGTAAGAGGTCCCCGCAGGGTACTGGAAACACCATATATTTT.

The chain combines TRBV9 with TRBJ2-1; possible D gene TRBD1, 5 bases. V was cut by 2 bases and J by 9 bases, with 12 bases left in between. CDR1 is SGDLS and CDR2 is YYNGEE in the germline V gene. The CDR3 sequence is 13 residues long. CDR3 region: CASSVGQSGEQFF. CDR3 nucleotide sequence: TGTGCCAGCAGCGTGGGGCAGTCTGGTGAGCAGTTCTTC.

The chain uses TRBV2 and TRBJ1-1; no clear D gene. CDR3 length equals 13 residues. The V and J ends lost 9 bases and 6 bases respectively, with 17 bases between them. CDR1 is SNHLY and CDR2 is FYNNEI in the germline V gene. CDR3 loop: CASQPGFLAEAFF. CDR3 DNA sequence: TGTGCCAGTCAGCCGGGTTTTTTAGCTGAAGCTTTCTTT.

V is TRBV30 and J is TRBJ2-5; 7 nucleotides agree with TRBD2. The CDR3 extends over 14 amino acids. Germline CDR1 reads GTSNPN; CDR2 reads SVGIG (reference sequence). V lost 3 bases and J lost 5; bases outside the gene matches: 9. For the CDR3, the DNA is TGTGCCTGGAGAGGACTAGTCGGGTTGGAGACCCAGTACTTC. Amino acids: CAWRGLVGLETQYF.

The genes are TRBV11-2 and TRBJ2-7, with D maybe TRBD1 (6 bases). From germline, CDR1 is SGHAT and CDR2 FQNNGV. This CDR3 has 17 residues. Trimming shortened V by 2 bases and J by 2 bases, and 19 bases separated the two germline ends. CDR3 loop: CASSLSRGQILAYEQYF. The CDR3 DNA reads TGTGCCAGCAGCTTAAGTCGGGGACAAATCCTAGCCTACGAGCAGTACTTC.

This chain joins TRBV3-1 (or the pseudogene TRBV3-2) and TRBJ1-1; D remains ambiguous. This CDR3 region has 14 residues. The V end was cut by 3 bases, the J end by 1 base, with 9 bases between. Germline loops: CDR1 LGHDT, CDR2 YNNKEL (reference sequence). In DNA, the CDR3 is TGTGCCAGCAGCCATCCCGGGGAGAACACTGAAGCTTTCTTT. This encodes CASSHPGENTEAFF.

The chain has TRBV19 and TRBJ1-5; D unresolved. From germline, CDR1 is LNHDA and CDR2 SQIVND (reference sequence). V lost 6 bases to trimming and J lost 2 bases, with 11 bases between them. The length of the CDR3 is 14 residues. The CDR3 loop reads CASRDYLGNQPQHF. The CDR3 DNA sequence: TGTGCCAGTAGGGACTACCTGGGCAATCAGCCCCAGCATTTT.

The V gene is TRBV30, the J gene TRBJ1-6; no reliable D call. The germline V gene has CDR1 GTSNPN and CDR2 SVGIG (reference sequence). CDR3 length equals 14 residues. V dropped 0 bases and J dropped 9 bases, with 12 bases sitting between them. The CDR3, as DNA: TGTGCCTGGAGTGTGCCCGGGAATCGTTCACCCCTCCACTTT. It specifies CAWSVPGNRSPLHF.

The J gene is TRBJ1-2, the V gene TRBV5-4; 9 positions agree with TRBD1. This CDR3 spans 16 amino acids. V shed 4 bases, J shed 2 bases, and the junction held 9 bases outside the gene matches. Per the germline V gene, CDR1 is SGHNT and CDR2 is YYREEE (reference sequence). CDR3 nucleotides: TGTGCCAGCAGCCGGGGGGGACAGGGAAAGAACTATGGCTACACCTTC. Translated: CASSRGGQGKNYGYTF.

The CDR3 nucleotides read TGTGCCAGCAGCCCCCTTGAATCCCCGGACAGGGGGCTCTACGAGCAGTACTTC. Amino acid sequence: CASSPLESPDRGLYEQYF. The chain joins TRBV9 to TRBJ2-7; TRBD1 matches at 11 bases. CDR3 size: 18 residues. CDR1 is SGDLS and CDR2 is YYNGEE in the germline V gene. J lost 3 bases, V lost 4 bases, and 15 bases had no gene match.

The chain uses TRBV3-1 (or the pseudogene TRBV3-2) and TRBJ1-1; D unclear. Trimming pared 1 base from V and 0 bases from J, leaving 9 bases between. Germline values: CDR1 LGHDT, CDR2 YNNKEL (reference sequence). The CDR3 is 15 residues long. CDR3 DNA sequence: TGTGCCAGCAGCCAAGCAGAGGGAGTGAACACTGAAGCTTTCTTT. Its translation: CASSQAEGVNTEAFF.

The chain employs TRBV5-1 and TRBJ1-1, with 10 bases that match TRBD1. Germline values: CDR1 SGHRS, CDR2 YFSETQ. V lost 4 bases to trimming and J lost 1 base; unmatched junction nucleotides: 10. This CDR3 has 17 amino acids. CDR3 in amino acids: CASSPVGQGSRNTEAFF. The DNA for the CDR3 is TGCGCCAGCAGCCCGGTGGGACAGGGGAGTAGGAACACTGAAGCTTTCTTT.